This TCR beta chain appears in the sequencing data of a study of cytomegalovirus exposure and HLA in healthy donors. Method: immunoSEQ multiplex PCR; TCRdb's copy keeps in-frame clones and lacks some. The sample records about 170,000 clones, about 88% being singletons. Germline CDR1 is SGHDT and CDR2 is YYEEEE. The junction had 5 bases not matched to a gene; V was cut back by 4 bases and J by 4 bases. CDR3 length equals 14 residues. General study findings and limits: Published work reported that the classifier diagnosed cytomegalovirus status with high specificity and sensitivity.

With regard to this clone: Its cognate antigen is unknown. The identical CDR3 is also encoded by other nucleotide sequences in the sample.

The origin of this receptor is a woman aged 18-29 years in good health and CMV-seronegative. Sequencing was performed on PBMCs. The V call is TRBV5-6, the J call TRBJ1-5; 7 nucleotides align to TRBD1. CDR3 coding DNA: TGTGCCAGCAGCCTCGGGACAGTAAATCAGCCCCAGCATTTT. It codes for CASSLGTVNQPQHF.